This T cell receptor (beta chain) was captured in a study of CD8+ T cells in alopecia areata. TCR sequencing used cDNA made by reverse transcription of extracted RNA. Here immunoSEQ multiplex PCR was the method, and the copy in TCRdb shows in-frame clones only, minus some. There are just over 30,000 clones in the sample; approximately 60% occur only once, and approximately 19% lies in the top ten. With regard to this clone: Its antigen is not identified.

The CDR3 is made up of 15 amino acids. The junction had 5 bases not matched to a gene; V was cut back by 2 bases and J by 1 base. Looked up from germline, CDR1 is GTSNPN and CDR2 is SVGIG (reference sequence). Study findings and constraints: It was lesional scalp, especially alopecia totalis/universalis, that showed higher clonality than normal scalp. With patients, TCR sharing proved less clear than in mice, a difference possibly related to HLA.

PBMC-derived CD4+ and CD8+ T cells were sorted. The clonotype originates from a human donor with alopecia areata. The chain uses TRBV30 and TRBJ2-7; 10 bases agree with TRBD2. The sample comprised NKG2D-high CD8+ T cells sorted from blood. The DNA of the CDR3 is TGTGCCTGGAGTCTCGGGACTAGCGCGTCCTACGAGCAGTACTTC. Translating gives CAWSLGTSASYEQYF.